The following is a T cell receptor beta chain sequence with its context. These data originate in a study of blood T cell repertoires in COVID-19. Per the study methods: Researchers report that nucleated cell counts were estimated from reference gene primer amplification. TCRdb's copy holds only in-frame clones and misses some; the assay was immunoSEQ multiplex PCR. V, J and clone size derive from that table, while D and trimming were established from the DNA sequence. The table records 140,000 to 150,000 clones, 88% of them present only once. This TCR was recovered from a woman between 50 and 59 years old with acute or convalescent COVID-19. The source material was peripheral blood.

In nucleotides, the CDR3 is TGTGCCAGCAGCGTGGGACAGGACAGCGAAAAACTGTTTTTT. It translates to CASSVGQDSEKLFF. The V call is TRBV7-2, the J call TRBJ1-4; 8 bases map to TRBD1. The CDR3 has 14 residues. Trimming removed 5 bases from V and 8 bases from J; junction bases left unmatched: 7. Germline V gene sequence: CDR1 SGHTA, CDR2 FQGNSA.